Presented here are 15 T cell receptor beta chains from one specimen sequenced in a study of cytomegalovirus exposure and HLA in healthy donors. 13 Jbeta primers and 60 Vbeta primers were used for the PCR. Clones were sequenced by immunoSEQ multiplex PCR, and TCRdb holds only the in-frame ones, with some missing. The data contain roughly 190,000 clones, 70% to 75% of them singletons. The sample consisted of PBMCs. Source of these receptors: a man aged 25-45 years in good health and CMV-seropositive.

The chain employs TRBV15 and TRBJ2-3, with 10 bases that match TRBD1. CDR1 is LNHNV and CDR2 is YYDKDF in the germline V gene (reference sequence). The CDR3 runs 16 residues. V lost 3 bases, J lost 6 bases, and 9 bases stayed unmatched. CDR3 amino acids: CATSSYPGTGDDTQYF. Written as DNA, the CDR3 is TGTGCCACCAGCAGCTACCCCGGGACAGGGGACGATACGCAGTATTTT.

The V gene is TRBV28, the J gene TRBJ1-6; D gene uncertain. This CDR3 is 12 amino acids long. Germline V gene sequence: CDR1 MDHEN, CDR2 SYDVKM. V was shortened by 6 bases and J by 8 bases, with 8 bases between the two germline ends. CDR3 loop: CASSPKYSPLHF. For the CDR3, the DNA is TGTGCCAGCAGCCCAAAATATTCACCCCTCCACTTT.

The chain has TRBV13 and TRBJ2-7, with 8 nucleotides matching TRBD1. This CDR3 is built from 15 residues. Per germline, CDR1 PRHDT and CDR2 FYEKMQ (reference sequence). The V and J ends lost 5 bases and 2 bases, in that order; junction bases with no gene match: 8. CDR3 amino acids: CASSPEGQATYEQYF. The DNA of the CDR3 is TGTGCCAGCAGCCCAGAGGGACAGGCAACCTACGAGCAGTACTTC.

V is TRBV18 and J is TRBJ2-7; 10 bases fit TRBD2. Germline CDR1 reads KGHSH; CDR2 reads LQKENI. The CDR3 is made up of 15 amino acids. V lost 5 bases to trimming and J lost 1 base; unmatched junction nucleotides: 5. In nucleotides, the CDR3 is TGTGCCAGCTCATCTAGCGGGAGTACATCCTACGAGCAGTACTTC. Amino acids: CASSSSGSTSYEQYF.

V is TRBV5-1 and J is TRBJ2-2; 7 bases are shared with TRBD1. The CDR3 is made up of 14 amino acids. Germline-derived CDR1 and CDR2 are SGHRS and YFSETQ. V lost 5 bases to trimming and J lost 3 bases; unmatched junction nucleotides: 4. CDR3 protein: CASSAGTDTGELFF. CDR3 in DNA: TGCGCCAGCAGTGCTGGGACAGACACCGGGGAGCTGTTTTTT.

The chain joins TRBV5-1 to TRBJ2-7; 9 bases are shared with TRBD2. This CDR3 region has 15 residues. V was pared by 2 bases and J by 2 bases, with 5 bases of the junction left unmatched. Germline V lookup: CDR1 SGHRS, CDR2 YFSETQ. DNA for the CDR3: TGCGCCAGCAGCTTAACGGCTAGCGGGACCTACGAGCAGTACTTC. Translated, it gives CASSLTASGTYEQYF.

The V and J genes are TRBV29-1 and TRBJ2-2; D not resolved. The length of the CDR3 is 14 residues. The V end lost 5 bases, the J end lost 0 bases, and 10 bases lay between the germline ends. CDR1 and CDR2 from the germline V gene are SQVTM and ANQGSEA. CDR3 amino acids: CSVRFAANTGELFF. CDR3 DNA: TGCAGCGTTCGATTTGCGGCGAACACCGGGGAGCTGTTTTTT.

V and J are TRBV11-1 and TRBJ2-1; a weak D match, TRBD2 (6 bases). The germline V gene encodes CDR1 SGHAT and CDR2 FQDESV (reference sequence). With 3 bases removed from V and 4 bases from J, the gap between germline ends came to 16 bases. The CDR3 is 16 amino acids. CDR3 region: CASSLIGRAGYNEQFF. The CDR3 bases are TGTGCCAGCAGCTTGATTGGCAGGGCGGGATACAATGAGCAGTTCTTC.

The V call is TRBV9, the J call TRBJ2-2; 7 positions match TRBD1. Trimming cost V 4 bases and J 8 bases; bases outside gene matches: 17. From germline, CDR1 is SGDLS and CDR2 YYNGEE. CDR3 length: 17 residues. For the CDR3, the DNA is TGTGCCAGCAGCCTGACCCCGGGCAGGGGGTTCGAAGGGGAGCTGTTTTTT. Translated, it gives CASSLTPGRGFEGELFF.

The chain carries TRBV15 and TRBJ1-1; D is undetermined. There are 12 residues in the CDR3. The V gene's germline CDR1 is LNHNV and CDR2 YYDKDF (reference sequence). Trimming removed 0 bases from V and 5 bases from J, with 4 bases in between. The CDR3 DNA reads as TGTGCCACCAGCAGAGACCGGACTGAAGCTTTCTTT. It is translated as CATSRDRTEAFF.

V usage is TRBV15 and J usage is TRBJ2-3; D might be TRBD2 (6 bases). The CDR3 runs 14 residues. Trimming took 3 bases from V and 6 from J, leaving 13 bases between them. The germline V gene encodes CDR1 LNHNV and CDR2 YYDKDF (reference sequence). The CDR3 nucleotides are TGTGCCACCAGCAGGGGAAATAGCGGCGATACGCAGTATTTT. As protein: CATSRGNSGDTQYF.

V and J are TRBV25-1 and TRBJ1-2, with D hard to call. Germline V CDR1 and CDR2: MGHDK, SYGVNS. This CDR3 spans 13 amino acids. V shed 1 base and J shed 3 bases, with 6 bases lying between them. The CDR3 reads CASSEFSDYGYTF. CDR3 coding DNA: TGTGCCAGCAGTGAATTCTCCGACTATGGCTACACCTTC.

The V gene is TRBV5-1, the J gene TRBJ2-1, with 12 bases aligning to TRBD1. CDR1 and CDR2 (germline): SGHRS, YFSETQ. This CDR3 has 16 residues. With 0 bases clipped from V and 7 bases from J, the junction kept 5 bases outside the gene matches. CDR3 loop: CASSLVGTGGLNEQFF. CDR3 in DNA: TGCGCCAGCAGCTTGGTGGGGACAGGGGGCCTGAATGAGCAGTTCTTC.

The V call is TRBV4-1, the J call TRBJ2-5; 7 positions match TRBD1. Trimming removed 1 base from V and 5 bases from J; junction bases left unmatched: 13. The CDR3 consists of 17 residues. Germline V CDR1 and CDR2: MGHRA, YSYEKL. This CDR3 is CASSQGPRTGHAETQYF. The CDR3, as DNA: TGCGCCAGCAGCCAAGGTCCAAGGACAGGACATGCGGAGACCCAGTACTTC.

The chain is built from TRBV2 and TRBJ2-5, with a tentative D call TRBD2 (7 bases). The CDR3 consists of 15 residues. CDR1 and CDR2 from the germline V gene are SNHLY and FYNNEI. V dropped 4 bases and J dropped 5 bases, with 17 bases sitting between them. CDR3 nucleotide sequence: TGTGCCAGCAGTGTTTTGGCGGGGGCGCGGGAGACCCAGTACTTC. This gives the protein CASSVLAGARETQYF.